Presented here are 30 T cell receptor beta chains from one specimen sequenced in a study of cytomegalovirus exposure and HLA in healthy donors. Primers included in the PCR were 60 Vbeta and 13 Jbeta primers. Produced via immunoSEQ multiplex PCR; TCRdb's table is partial and in-frame only. The sample consists of about 110,000 clones, around 80% of them appearing once. Input material: PBMCs. The receptors come from a man under 40 in good health and CMV-seropositive.

V and J are TRBV7-2 and TRBJ1-2; D might be TRBD1 (5 bases). The CDR3 covers 14 residues. With 2 bases removed from V and 4 bases from J, the gap between germline ends came to 11 bases. From germline, CDR1 is SGHTA and CDR2 FQGNSA. CDR3 residues: CASSLRGRGYGYTF. CDR3 coding DNA: TGTGCCAGCAGCTTACGAGGGAGGGGCTATGGCTACACCTTC.

The chain uses TRBV5-1 and TRBJ2-5; 10 bases line up with TRBD1. This CDR3 region has 15 residues. The trim removed 6 bases at V and 3 bases at J, leaving 8 bases unmatched. CDR1 and CDR2 (germline): SGHRS, YFSETQ. The CDR3 reads CASNTRDRGEETQYF. CDR3 nucleotides: TGCGCCAGCAATACCCGGGACAGGGGAGAAGAGACCCAGTACTTC.

The chain couples TRBV2 to TRBJ2-5; 7 bases align to TRBD1. With V trimmed by 3 bases and J by 4 bases, 8 bases remained unmatched. Germline V gene lookup returns CDR1 SNHLY and CDR2 FYNNEI. The CDR3 loop spans 15 amino acids. The CDR3 is CASSEHQGVGETQYF. CDR3 DNA: TGTGCCAGCAGTGAGCACCAGGGGGTTGGAGAGACCCAGTACTTC.

This clone has a handful of counts. The chain carries TRBV7-8 and TRBJ1-6; the D is unclear. The germline V gene has CDR1 SGHVS and CDR2 FQNEAQ. V was trimmed by 5 bases and J by 10 bases, leaving 15 bases between them. CDR3 length: 14 amino acids. The CDR3 is CASSVGSGESPLHF. CDR3 sequence (DNA): TGTGCCAGCAGCGTAGGGAGCGGGGAATCACCCCTCCACTTT.

This clone was seen once. The J gene is TRBJ2-7, the V gene TRBV4-1, with 10 bases matching TRBD2. CDR1 and CDR2 from the germline V gene are MGHRA and YSYEKL. The CDR3 has 15 residues. The J segment lost 6 bases and the V segment lost 0 bases, leaving 5 bases of the junction unmatched. CDR3 region: CASSQESGGAGEQYF. Here the CDR3 DNA reads TGCGCCAGCAGCCAAGAGAGCGGGGGGGCCGGCGAGCAGTACTTC.

The chain recombines TRBV2 with TRBJ1-5; D is uncertain. The germline V gene has CDR1 SNHLY and CDR2 FYNNEI. V lost 6 bases and J 1 base, leaving 13 bases between the germline ends. CDR3 length: 15 residues. The DNA of the CDR3 is TGTGCCAGCAGCGCGGAGAGAGGGAGCAATCAGCCCCAGCATTTT. Residues: CASSAERGSNQPQHF.

The V and J genes are TRBV11-2 and TRBJ2-7; weak D call: TRBD2 (6 bases). The CDR3 extends over 14 amino acids. Between the trimmed V and J ends, which lost 6 bases and 0 bases, there was a span of 12 bases. The germline gives CDR1 SGHAT, CDR2 FQNNGV. CDR3 sequence reads: CASSRGIYSYEQYF. The CDR3, as DNA: TGTGCCAGCAGTCGGGGGATTTACTCCTACGAGCAGTACTTC.

The chain combines TRBV4-3 with TRBJ1-2; TRBD1 is a possible D gene (6 bases). There are 15 residues in the CDR3. The V end was cut by 4 bases, the J end by 4 bases, with 16 bases between. Germline CDR1 is LGHNA and CDR2 is YSLEER. CDR3 residues: CASSREAGAGYGYTF. CDR3 DNA: TGCGCCAGCAGCCGTGAGGCAGGGGCAGGCTATGGCTACACCTTC.

A remark on this clone: One end of the junction fails to match germline, which may point to a read error. The gene calls are TRBV7-9 and TRBJ1-2, with 10 bases matching TRBD1. CDR3 size: 12 residues. CDR1 SEHNR and CDR2 FQNEAQ come from the germline V gene (reference sequence). The chain's CDR3 is CSSRDRGYGYTF. CDR3 DNA: TGTTCCAGCAGGGACAGGGGCTATGGCTACACCTTC.

The chain combines TRBV15 with TRBJ1-5; possibly TRBD1 for D (6 bases). The germline CDR1 and CDR2 sequences are LNHNV and YYDKDF (reference sequence). This CDR3 is 14 amino acids long. V was shortened by 8 bases and J by 5 bases, with 16 bases between the two germline ends. The CDR3 region is CATVAGGRDQPQHF. CDR3 bases: TGTGCCACCGTAGCGGGGGGGCGCGATCAGCCCCAGCATTTT. The full variable domain, with the rest looked up from reference TRBV15 and TRBJ1-5, is DAMVIQNPRYQVTQFGKPVTLSCSQTLNHNVMYWYQQKSSQAPKLLFHYYDKDFNNEADTPDNFQSRRPNTSFCFLDIRSPGLGDTAMYLCATVAGGRDQPQHFGDGTRLSIL.

The chain has TRBV7-6 and TRBJ2-1, with TRBD2 identical over 14 bases. Per the germline V gene, CDR1 is SGHVS and CDR2 is FNYEAQ. The junction had 6 bases not matched to a gene; V was cut back by 6 bases and J by 5 bases. This CDR3 spans 16 amino acids. In DNA, the CDR3 is TGTGCCAGCAGATTCCTGACTAGCGGGGGGGACAATGAGCAGTTCTTC. It is translated as CASRFLTSGGDNEQFF.

V is TRBV7-9 and J is TRBJ1-5; TRBD1 agrees at 7 bases. Germline CDR1 reads SEHNR; CDR2 reads FQNEAQ (reference sequence). The CDR3 covers 14 residues. The ends lost 5 bases at V and 6 bases at J; junction bases unmatched: 7. The CDR3 DNA reads TGTGCCAGCAGCACCCTCGGGACAGCTCAGCCCCAGCATTTT. It specifies CASSTLGTAQPQHF.

The chain links TRBV11-2 to TRBJ2-7; TRBD1 aligns across 9 bases. The ends lost 3 bases at V and 1 base at J; junction bases unmatched: 1. The CDR3 length is 14 residues. Germline-derived CDR1 and CDR2 are SGHAT and FQNNGV. The DNA for the CDR3 is TGTGCCAGCAGCTTCGGGACAGGGTCCTACGAGCAGTACTTC. This codes for CASSFGTGSYEQYF.

The count of this clone is one. V gene TRBV19 combines with J gene TRBJ2-1; tentative D call: TRBD2 (5 bases). Trimming took off 4 bases at V and 3 bases at J, with 7 bases between the two ends. Per the germline V gene, CDR1 is LNHDA and CDR2 is SQIVND (reference sequence). This CDR3 comprises 13 residues. CDR3 residues: CASSSRDYNEQFF. DNA for the CDR3: TGTGCCAGTAGTAGCCGGGACTACAATGAGCAGTTCTTC.

The chain carries TRBV2 and TRBJ1-1; no definite D call. This CDR3 comprises 14 residues. Germline V gives CDR1 SNHLY, CDR2 FYNNEI. V was trimmed by 6 bases and J by 6 bases, leaving 17 bases between them. The CDR3 nucleotides are TGTGCCAGCAGGTCGCGGGCAGCGTACCCTGAAGCTTTCTTT. It encodes CASRSRAAYPEAFF.

The chain combines TRBV5-1 with TRBJ2-5, with D perhaps TRBD2 (6 bases). Trimming shortened V by 0 bases and J by 1 base, and 7 bases separated the two germline ends. This CDR3 region has 14 residues. The germline CDR1 and CDR2 sequences are SGHRS and YFSETQ. The DNA of the CDR3 is TGCGCCAGCAGCTTGGGGGGACTCCAAGAGACCCAGTACTTC. It yields the protein CASSLGGLQETQYF. The full variable domain, rest sourced from reference TRBV5-1 and TRBJ2-5, is KAGVTQTPRYLIKTRGQQVTLSCSPISGHRSVSWYQQTPGQGLQFLFEYFSETQRNKGNFPGRFSGRQFSNSRSEMNVSTLELGDSALYLCASSLGGLQETQYFGPGTRLLVL.

The rearrangement uses TRBV10-3 and TRBJ2-5; 10 nucleotides line up with TRBD1. Germline V gene lookup returns CDR1 ENHRY and CDR2 SYGVKD. The CDR3 consists of 16 residues. V lost 4 bases to trimming and J lost 1 base; unmatched junction nucleotides: 6. The DNA for the CDR3 is TGTGCCATCAGTGGAGGGGACAGGGGACCCCAAGAGACCCAGTACTTC. Encoded protein: CAISGGDRGPQETQYF.

The CDR3 region is CASSGSAGTQETQYF. CDR3 nucleotides: TGTGCCAGCAGTGGTAGCGCGGGTACCCAAGAGACCCAGTACTTC. The V call is TRBV6-1, the J call TRBJ2-5; the D gene is possibly TRBD2 (5 bases). Trimming cost V 4 bases and J 1 base, with 13 bases left between them. CDR3 size: 15 residues. Per germline, CDR1 MNHNS and CDR2 SASEGT.

Note on this clone: Other DNA sequences in the same sample also yield this CDR3. V is TRBV7-2 and J is TRBJ2-3; no clear D gene. V was cut by 2 bases and J by 1 base, with 4 bases left in between. Germline V gene lookup returns CDR1 SGHTA and CDR2 FQGNSA. The CDR3 totals 13 residues. DNA for the CDR3: TGTGCCAGCAGCTTAACGGGCACAGATACGCAGTATTTT. Amino acid sequence: CASSLTGTDTQYF.

This clone came up many times. This rearrangement joins TRBV30 to TRBJ2-6; D is ambiguous. Germline values: CDR1 GTSNPN, CDR2 SVGIG (reference sequence). Trimming removed 5 bases at V and 0 bases at J, with 5 bases between. The CDR3 consists of 13 residues. CDR3 in amino acids: CAWSGSGANVLTF. DNA for the CDR3: TGTGCCTGGTCCGGCTCTGGGGCCAACGTCCTGACTTTC.

The V gene is TRBV7-3, the J gene TRBJ2-6, with 9 bases lining up with TRBD1. Germline loops: CDR1 SGHTA, CDR2 FQGTGA. The CDR3 consists of 16 residues. V lost 5 bases and J lost 3; bases outside the gene matches: 5. This CDR3 is CASSTGTGRGANVLTF. The CDR3 DNA reads TGTGCCAGCAGCACAGGGACAGGGCGTGGGGCCAACGTCCTGACTTTC.

This sequence joins TRBV28 and TRBJ2-7, with 7 bases fitting TRBD2. V lost 9 bases, J lost 3 bases, and 11 bases stayed unmatched. Germline assignment: CDR1 MDHEN and CDR2 SYDVKM. The CDR3 runs 14 residues. In nucleotides, the CDR3 is TGTGCCAGTCGACCCGCGGGGGTCGACTACGAGCAGTACTTC. This encodes CASRPAGVDYEQYF.

This clone was seen a single time. The chain uses TRBV30 and TRBJ1-2, with D possibly matching TRBD1 (5 bases). Germline-derived CDR1 and CDR2 are GTSNPN and SVGIG (reference sequence). V was shortened by 8 bases and J by 1 base, with 14 bases between the two germline ends. CDR3 size: 13 residues. In DNA, the CDR3 is TGTGCCGGACAAGTACAGCTTAACTATGGCTACACCTTC. Its protein product is CAGQVQLNYGYTF.

This clone turned up a few times. The rearrangement links TRBV5-1 to TRBJ1-1; no definite D call. Trimming shortened V by 2 bases and J by 1 base, and 6 bases separated the two germline ends. Germline V gives CDR1 SGHRS, CDR2 YFSETQ. The CDR3 length is 13 residues. The DNA of the CDR3 is TGCGCCAGCAGCTTAGGAGGGAACACTGAAGCTTTCTTT. Its protein product is CASSLGGNTEAFF.

This sequence joins TRBV10-1 and TRBJ2-2; D call uncertain. The CDR3 contains 13 residues. The germline gives CDR1 WNHNN, CDR2 SYGVQD (reference sequence). The V and J ends lost 8 bases and 5 bases respectively, with 12 bases between them. CDR3 loop: CASSQTRTGELFF. The DNA for the CDR3 is TGCGCCAGCTCCCAGACAAGGACCGGGGAGCTGTTTTTT.

This chain connects TRBV11-2 to TRBJ2-7, with D perhaps TRBD1 (8 bases). V was clipped by 6 bases and J by 3 bases, with 12 bases between them. The V gene's germline CDR1 is SGHAT and CDR2 FQNNGV. This CDR3 spans 13 amino acids. CDR3 in amino acids: CASRTGGDYEQYF. The CDR3 DNA is TGTGCCAGCAGAACAGGGGGGGACTACGAGCAGTACTTC.

The rearrangement links TRBV30 to TRBJ2-7, with 7 positions matching TRBD1. The CDR3 runs 13 residues. Germline-derived CDR1 and CDR2 are GTSNPN and SVGIG (reference sequence). Trimming took 4 bases from V and 6 from J; bases not matched to a gene: 9. CDR3 sequence (DNA): TGTGCCTGGAACCGGCAGGGGGTCGGCGAGCAGTACTTC. Its protein product is CAWNRQGVGEQYF. Full variable domain (missing parts from reference TRBV30 and TRBJ2-7): SQTIHQWPATLVQPVGSPLSLECTVEGTSNPNLYWYRQAAGRGLQLLFYSVGIGQISSEVPQNLSASRPQDRQFILSSKKLLLSDSGFYLCAWNRQGVGEQYFGPGTRLTVT.

This chain joins TRBV27 and TRBJ1-1; perhaps TRBD1 as D (6 bases). V was shortened by 10 bases and J by 4 bases, with 22 bases between the two germline ends. The CDR3 length is 15 residues. The V gene's germline CDR1 is MNHEY and CDR2 SMNVEV (reference sequence). As DNA, the CDR3 is TGTGCCATTTCCCTAAGGGCGGGGGCAGGCACTGAAGCTTTCTTT. It yields the protein CAISLRAGAGTEAFF.

The rearrangement joins TRBV5-1 to TRBJ1-1; D remains unclear. This CDR3 contains 14 residues. CDR1 is SGHRS and CDR2 is YFSETQ in the germline V gene. V was cut by 2 bases and J by 5 bases, with 13 bases left in between. CDR3 sequence: CASSLEGSETEAFF. The CDR3 DNA reads TGCGCCAGCAGCTTAGAGGGATCGGAAACTGAAGCTTTCTTT.

V is TRBV28 and J is TRBJ1-1, with D tentatively TRBD1 (5 bases). Germline V CDR1 and CDR2: MDHEN, SYDVKM. Trimming took off 2 bases at V and 4 bases at J, with 14 bases between the two ends. The CDR3 extends over 15 amino acids. DNA of the CDR3: TGTGCCAGCAGTTTAAAGCGGGGACTCAGCACTGAAGCTTTCTTT. Translating it yields CASSLKRGLSTEAFF.